Listed below are T cell receptor beta chains from one sample, sequenced in a study of T cell responses to AZD1222 COVID-19 vaccine. TCRdb's table, derived via immunoSEQ multiplex PCR, lists solely in-frame clones and lacks some. The sample has 100,000 to 140,000 clones; 87% are singletons. The material was peripheral blood, obtained on day 0 of AZD1222 vaccination. The receptors come from an adult in good health. Both conserved end residues are part of each CDR3. D genes are given only for firm matches. Clone size, where shown, is once, few, many, or a class for clones that have expanded.

D: -; V: TRBV3-1/TRBV3-2; J: TRBJ2-4; size: few; CDR3: CASSQAESYNIQYF
D: -; V: TRBV7-6; J: TRBJ1-5; size: -; CDR3: CASSSRPRGPKWAQHF
D: -; V: TRBV5-1; J: TRBJ1-4; size: -; CDR3: CASSLMGGNEKLFF
D: -; V: TRBV7-2; J: TRBJ1-2; size: -; CDR3: CASSRYGDPLLHTDYGYTF
D: -; V: TRBV15; J: TRBJ1-2; size: -; CDR3: CATSRDYKGGYTF
D: -; V: TRBV6-6; J: TRBJ2-7; size: -; CDR3: CASSYGDRKKKQYF
D: -; V: TRBV4-3; J: TRBJ2-7; size: once; CDR3: CASSQDRPRDNYEQYF
D: TRBD2; V: TRBV2; J: TRBJ2-7; size: -; CDR3: CARGTSGNYEQYF
D: -; V: TRBV13; J: TRBJ1-2; size: -; CDR3: CASSLNSAPLYGYTF
D: -; V: TRBV10-3; J: TRBJ2-6; size: -; CDR3: CAISGQLSGANVLTF
D: TRBD2; V: TRBV7-3; J: TRBJ2-5; size: -; CDR3: CASSLRTSGRTHQETQYF
D: -; V: TRBV7-2; J: TRBJ1-2; size: -; CDR3: CASADNRALTAKYGYTF
D: TRBD2; V: TRBV4-2; J: TRBJ2-5; size: once; CDR3: CASSQEGGAGASGETQYF
D: -; V: TRBV7-2; J: TRBJ2-3; size: -; CDR3: CASSLRADPTDTQYF
D: -; V: TRBV7-8; J: TRBJ1-5; size: once; CDR3: CASSFLTVRTDNNQPQHF
D: TRBD2; V: TRBV6-6; J: TRBJ2-7; size: -; CDR3: CASIYSSGSIGEQYF
D: -; V: TRBV6-5; J: TRBJ1-1; size: -; CDR3: CASSYQGPNTEAFF
D: -; V: TRBV30; J: TRBJ2-7; size: -; CDR3: CAWSALSYEQYF
D: TRBD1; V: TRBV5-1; J: TRBJ1-5; size: -; CDR3: CASSETGGSGQPQHF
D: -; V: TRBV4-2; J: TRBJ1-1; size: -; CDR3: CASSQDHAVMNTEAFF
D: -; V: TRBV28; J: TRBJ2-5; size: -; CDR3: CASSLPSVETQYF
D: TRBD1; V: TRBV20-1; J: TRBJ1-1; size: few; CDR3: CSADTGDSAFF
D: TRBD1; V: TRBV3-1/TRBV3-2; J: TRBJ2-2; size: -; CDR3: CATGQGDTGELFF
D: -; V: TRBV28; J: TRBJ2-7; size: -; CDR3: CASTFEGGGEQYF
D: -; V: TRBV12-3/TRBV12-4; J: TRBJ1-2; size: -; CDR3: CASSIQGNYGYTF
D: TRBD1; V: TRBV2; J: TRBJ1-5; size: -; CDR3: CASGAGQSQGRPQHF
D: TRBD1; V: TRBV18; J: TRBJ1-1; size: -; CDR3: CASSRDSEAFF
D: -; V: TRBV30; J: TRBJ2-7; size: -; CDR3: CAWSVLGGHEQYF
D: -; V: TRBV9; J: TRBJ1-2; size: -; CDR3: CASSAHEDNGYTF
D: TRBD1; V: TRBV19; J: TRBJ1-6; size: few; CDR3: CASSPRGRGNSPLHF
D: -; V: TRBV28; J: TRBJ2-3; size: -; CDR3: CASSLKGRSYAQYF
D: -; V: TRBV5-1; J: TRBJ1-4; size: -; CDR3: CASSGGTDEKLFF
D: TRBD2; V: TRBV11-3; J: TRBJ2-3; size: -; CDR3: CASSLDAGAQYF
D: -; V: TRBV7-6; J: TRBJ2-3; size: -; CDR3: CASSLGGALKYTDTQYF
D: -; V: TRBV7-6; J: TRBJ1-3; size: -; CDR3: CASSLAANGNTIYF
D: TRBD2; V: TRBV6-1; J: TRBJ2-7; size: -; CDR3: CASSEELAGSYEQYF
D: -; V: TRBV4-1; J: TRBJ1-1; size: -; CDR3: CASSQVGQGNWFF
D: -; V: TRBV7-9; J: TRBJ1-1; size: -; CDR3: CASRTGGTEAFF
D: -; V: TRBV3-1/TRBV3-2; J: TRBJ1-1; size: -; CDR3: CASSLAASMNTEAFF
D: TRBD1; V: TRBV25-1; J: TRBJ1-4; size: -; CDR3: CASITGTGVGGYEKLFF
D: -; V: TRBV4-2; J: TRBJ1-6; size: -; CDR3: CASSQETKVKNSPLHF
D: -; V: TRBV11-1; J: TRBJ2-2; size: -; CDR3: CASSLIGQNTGELFF
D: TRBD2; V: TRBV6-2/TRBV6-3; J: TRBJ2-3; size: once; CDR3: CASSVSGRRNTDTQYF
D: -; V: TRBV11-2; J: TRBJ1-3; size: -; CDR3: CASSPGTGNTIYF
D: TRBD1; V: TRBV6-4; J: TRBJ1-3; size: -; CDR3: CASSKSSGTDLNTIYF
D: -; V: TRBV2; J: TRBJ1-2; size: -; CDR3: CASSDDGYTF